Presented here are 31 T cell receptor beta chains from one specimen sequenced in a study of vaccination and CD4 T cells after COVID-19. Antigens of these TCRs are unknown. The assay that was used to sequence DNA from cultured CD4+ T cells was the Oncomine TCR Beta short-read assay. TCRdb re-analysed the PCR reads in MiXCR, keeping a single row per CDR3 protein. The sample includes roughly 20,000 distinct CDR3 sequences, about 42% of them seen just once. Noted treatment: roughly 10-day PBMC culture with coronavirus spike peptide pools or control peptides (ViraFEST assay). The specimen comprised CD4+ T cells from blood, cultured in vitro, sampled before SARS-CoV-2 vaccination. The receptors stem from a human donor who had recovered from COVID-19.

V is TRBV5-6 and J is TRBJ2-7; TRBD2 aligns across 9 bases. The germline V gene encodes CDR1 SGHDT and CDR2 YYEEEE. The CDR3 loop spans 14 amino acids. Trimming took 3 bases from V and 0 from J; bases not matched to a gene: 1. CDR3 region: CASSSSGTSYEQYF. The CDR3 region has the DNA TGTGCCAGCAGCTCTAGCGGGACCTCCTACGAGCAGTACTTC.

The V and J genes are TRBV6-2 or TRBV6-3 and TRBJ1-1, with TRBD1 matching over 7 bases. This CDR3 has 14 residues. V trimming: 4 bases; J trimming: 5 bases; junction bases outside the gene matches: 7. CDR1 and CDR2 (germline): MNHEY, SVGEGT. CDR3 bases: TGTGCCAGCAGTTCCTTGACAGGGCGAACTGAAGCTTTCTTT. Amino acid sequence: CASSSLTGRTEAFF.

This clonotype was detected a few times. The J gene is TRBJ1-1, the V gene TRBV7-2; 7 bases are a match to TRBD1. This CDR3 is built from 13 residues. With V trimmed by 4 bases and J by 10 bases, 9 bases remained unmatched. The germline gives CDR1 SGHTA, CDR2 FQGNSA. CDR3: CASSSRAQGGAFF. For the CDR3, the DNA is TGTGCCAGCAGCTCCAGGGCTCAGGGGGGAGCTTTCTTT.

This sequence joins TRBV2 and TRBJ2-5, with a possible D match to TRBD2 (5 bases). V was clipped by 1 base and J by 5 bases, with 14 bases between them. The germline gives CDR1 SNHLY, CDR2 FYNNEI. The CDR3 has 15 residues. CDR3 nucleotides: TGTGCCAGCAGTGAAGGGGTACGGGATTGGGAGACCCAGTACTTC. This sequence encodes CASSEGVRDWETQYF.

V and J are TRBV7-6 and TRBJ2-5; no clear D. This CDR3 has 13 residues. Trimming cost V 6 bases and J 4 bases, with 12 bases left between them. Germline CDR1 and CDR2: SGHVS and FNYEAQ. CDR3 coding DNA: TGTGCCAGCAGTAGAGTGAGCAGAGAGACCCAGTACTTC. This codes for CASSRVSRETQYF.

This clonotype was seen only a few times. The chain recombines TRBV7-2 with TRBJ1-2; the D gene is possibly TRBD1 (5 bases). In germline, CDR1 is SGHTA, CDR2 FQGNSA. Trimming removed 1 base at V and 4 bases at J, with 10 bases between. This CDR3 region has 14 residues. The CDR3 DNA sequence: TGTGCCAGCAGCTTAGGTGAGGGGTCCTATGGCTACACCTTC. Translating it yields CASSLGEGSYGYTF. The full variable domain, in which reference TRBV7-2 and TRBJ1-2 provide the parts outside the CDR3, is GAGVSQSPSNKVTEKGKDVELRCDPISGHTALYWYRQSLGQGLEFLIYFQGNSAPDKSGLPSDRFSAERTGGSVSTLTIQRTQQEDSAVYLCASSLGEGSYGYTFGSGTRLTVV.

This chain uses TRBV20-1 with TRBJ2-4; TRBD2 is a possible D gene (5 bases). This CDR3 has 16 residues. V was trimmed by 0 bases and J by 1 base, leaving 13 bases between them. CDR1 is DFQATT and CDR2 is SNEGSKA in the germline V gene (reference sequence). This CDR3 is CSARESELAAKNIQYF. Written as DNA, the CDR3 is TGCAGTGCTAGAGAATCGGAGCTAGCCGCCAAAAACATTCAGTACTTC.

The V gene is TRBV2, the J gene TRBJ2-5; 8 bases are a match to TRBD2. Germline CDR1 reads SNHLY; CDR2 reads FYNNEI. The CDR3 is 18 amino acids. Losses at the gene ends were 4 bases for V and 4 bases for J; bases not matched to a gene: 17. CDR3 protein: CASSGTGDIGGARETQYF. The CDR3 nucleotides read TGTGCCAGCAGTGGTACCGGCGATATCGGGGGGGCCAGAGAGACCCAGTACTTC.

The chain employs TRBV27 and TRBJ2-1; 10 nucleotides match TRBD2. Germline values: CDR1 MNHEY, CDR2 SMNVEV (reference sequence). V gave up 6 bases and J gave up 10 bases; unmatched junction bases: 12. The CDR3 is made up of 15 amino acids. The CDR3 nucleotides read TGTGCCAGCAGCCACGCCGGGACTAGCGCGGGGGAGCAGTTCTTC. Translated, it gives CASSHAGTSAGEQFF.

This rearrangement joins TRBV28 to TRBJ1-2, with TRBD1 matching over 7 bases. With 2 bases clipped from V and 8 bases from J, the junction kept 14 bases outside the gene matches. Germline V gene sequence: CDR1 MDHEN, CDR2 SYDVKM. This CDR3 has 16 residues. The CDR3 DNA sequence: TGTGCCAGCAGTTTAAATATCCGAACAGGGGCGGGCGGCTACACCTTC. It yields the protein CASSLNIRTGAGGYTF.

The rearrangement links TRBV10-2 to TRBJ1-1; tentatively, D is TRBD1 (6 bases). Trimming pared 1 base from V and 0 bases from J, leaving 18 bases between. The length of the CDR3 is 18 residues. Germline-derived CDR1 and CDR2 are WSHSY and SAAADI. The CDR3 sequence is CASSEWVQGSILNTEAFF. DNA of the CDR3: TGCGCCAGCAGTGAGTGGGTACAGGGTTCAATCTTGAACACTGAAGCTTTCTTT.

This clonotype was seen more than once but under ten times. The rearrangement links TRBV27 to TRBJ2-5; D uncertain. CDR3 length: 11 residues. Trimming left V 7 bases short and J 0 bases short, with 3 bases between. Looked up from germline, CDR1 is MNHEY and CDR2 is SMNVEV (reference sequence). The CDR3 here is CASTHQETQYF. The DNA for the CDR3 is TGTGCCAGCACCCACCAAGAGACCCAGTACTTC.

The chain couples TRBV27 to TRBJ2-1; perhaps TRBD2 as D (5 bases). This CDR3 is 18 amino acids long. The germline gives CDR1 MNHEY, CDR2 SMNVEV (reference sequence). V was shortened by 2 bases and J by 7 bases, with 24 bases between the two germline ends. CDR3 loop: CASSLTSGSLRGWNEQFF. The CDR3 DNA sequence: TGTGCCAGCAGTTTAACGAGTGGGAGCCTAAGAGGGTGGAATGAGCAGTTCTTC.

DNA of the CDR3: TGTGCCAGCAGGAGACTAGCGGGAGTGTTAGCGCGGGAGCAGTACTTC. It codes for CASRRLAGVLAREQYF. The chain combines TRBV6-1 with TRBJ2-7, with 12 bases identical to TRBD2. The V and J ends lost 6 bases and 7 bases, in that order; junction bases with no gene match: 13. CDR3 length: 16 residues. CDR1 and CDR2 (germline): MNHNS, SASEGT.

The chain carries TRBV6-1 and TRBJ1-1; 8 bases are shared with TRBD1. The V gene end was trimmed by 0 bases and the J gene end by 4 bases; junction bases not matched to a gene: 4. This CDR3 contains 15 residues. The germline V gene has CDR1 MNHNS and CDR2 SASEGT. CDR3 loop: CASSEARTGGTEAFF. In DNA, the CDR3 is TGTGCCAGCAGTGAAGCACGCACAGGGGGCACTGAAGCTTTCTTT.

CDR3 residues: CASSEKGGNTEAFF. For the CDR3, the DNA is TGCGCCAGCAGTGAGAAAGGGGGTAACACTGAAGCTTTCTTT. The V gene is TRBV10-2, the J gene TRBJ1-1; D possibly corresponds to TRBD1 (6 bases). The CDR3 consists of 14 residues. V lost 2 bases, J lost 2 bases, and 9 bases lay in between. Germline assignment: CDR1 WSHSY and CDR2 SAAADI.

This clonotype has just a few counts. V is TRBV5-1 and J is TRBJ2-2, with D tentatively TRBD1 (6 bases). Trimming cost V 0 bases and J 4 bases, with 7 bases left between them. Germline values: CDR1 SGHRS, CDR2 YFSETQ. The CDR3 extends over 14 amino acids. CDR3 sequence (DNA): TGCGCCAGCAGCTTGGTACAGGGCACCGGGGAGCTGTTTTTT. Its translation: CASSLVQGTGELFF.

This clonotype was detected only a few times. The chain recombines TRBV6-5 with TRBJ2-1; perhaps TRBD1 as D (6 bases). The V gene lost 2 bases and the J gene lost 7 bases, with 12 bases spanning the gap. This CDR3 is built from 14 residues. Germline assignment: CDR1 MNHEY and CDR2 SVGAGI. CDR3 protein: CASSYVRGWNEQFF. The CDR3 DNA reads TGTGCCAGCAGTTACGTCAGGGGATGGAATGAGCAGTTCTTC.

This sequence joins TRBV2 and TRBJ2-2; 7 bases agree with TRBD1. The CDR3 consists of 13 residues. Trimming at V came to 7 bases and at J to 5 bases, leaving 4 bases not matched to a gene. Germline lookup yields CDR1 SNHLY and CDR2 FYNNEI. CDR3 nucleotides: TGTGCCAGCAATAAACAGGGGACCGGGGAGCTGTTTTTT. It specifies CASNKQGTGELFF.

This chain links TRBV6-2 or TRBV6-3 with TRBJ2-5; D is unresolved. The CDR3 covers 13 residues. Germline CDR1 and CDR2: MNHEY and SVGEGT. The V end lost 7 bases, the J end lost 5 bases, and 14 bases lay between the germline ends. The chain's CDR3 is CASNRPGRETQYF. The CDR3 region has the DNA TGTGCCAGCAACCGACCGGGTCGGGAGACCCAGTACTTC.

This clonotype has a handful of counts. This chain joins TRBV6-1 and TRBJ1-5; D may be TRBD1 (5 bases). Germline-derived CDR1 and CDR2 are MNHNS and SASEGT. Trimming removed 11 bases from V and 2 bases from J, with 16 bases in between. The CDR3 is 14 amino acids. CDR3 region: CAVEGRIGNQPQHF. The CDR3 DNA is TGTGCCGTCGAGGGGCGCATCGGCAATCAGCCCCAGCATTTT.

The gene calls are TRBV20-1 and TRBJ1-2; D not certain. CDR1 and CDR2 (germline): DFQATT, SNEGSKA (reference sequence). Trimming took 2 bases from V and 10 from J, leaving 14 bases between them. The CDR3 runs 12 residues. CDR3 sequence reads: CSARSDLTDYTF. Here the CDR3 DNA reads TGCAGTGCTAGATCTGACCTTACTGACTACACCTTC.

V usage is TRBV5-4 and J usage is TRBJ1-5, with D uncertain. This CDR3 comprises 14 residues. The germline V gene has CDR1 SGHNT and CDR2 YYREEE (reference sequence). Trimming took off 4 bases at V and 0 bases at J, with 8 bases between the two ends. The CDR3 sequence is CASSVQLSNQPQHF. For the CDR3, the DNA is TGTGCCAGCAGCGTACAGCTTAGCAATCAGCCCCAGCATTTT.

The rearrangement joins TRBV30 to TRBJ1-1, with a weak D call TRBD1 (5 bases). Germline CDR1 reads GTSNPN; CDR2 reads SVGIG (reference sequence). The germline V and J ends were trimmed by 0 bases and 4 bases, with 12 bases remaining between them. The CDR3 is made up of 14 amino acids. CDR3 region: CAWSVAGLSTEAFF. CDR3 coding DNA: TGTGCCTGGAGTGTAGCAGGGCTGAGCACTGAAGCTTTCTTT.

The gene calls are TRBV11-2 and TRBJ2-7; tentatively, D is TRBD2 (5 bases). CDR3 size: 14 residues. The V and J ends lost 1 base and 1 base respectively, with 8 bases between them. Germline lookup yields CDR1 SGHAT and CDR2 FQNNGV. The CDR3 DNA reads TGTGCCAGCAGCTTAGTGGCGGGTTCCTACGAGCAGTACTTC. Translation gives CASSLVAGSYEQYF.

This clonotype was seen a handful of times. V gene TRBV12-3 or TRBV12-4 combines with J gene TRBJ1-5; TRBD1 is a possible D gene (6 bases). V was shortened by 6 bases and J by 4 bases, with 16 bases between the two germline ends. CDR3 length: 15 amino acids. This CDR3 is CASRPGPDRNQPQHF. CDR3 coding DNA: TGTGCCAGCAGACCCGGGCCGGACAGAAATCAGCCCCAGCATTTT.

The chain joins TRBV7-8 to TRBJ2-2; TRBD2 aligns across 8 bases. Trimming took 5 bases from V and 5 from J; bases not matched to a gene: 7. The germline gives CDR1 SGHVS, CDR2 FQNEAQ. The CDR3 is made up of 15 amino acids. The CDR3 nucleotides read TGTGCCAGCAGCCTCGGGGGGGGCGGTACCGGGGAGCTGTTTTTT. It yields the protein CASSLGGGGTGELFF.

The CDR3 nucleotides read TGTGCCAGCAGCCTAATTAGGGGCGTCGGTGGCTACACCTTC. Translation gives CASSLIRGVGGYTF. V gene TRBV3-1 combines with J gene TRBJ1-2; the D gene is possibly TRBD1 (5 bases). This CDR3 spans 14 amino acids. V lost 4 bases, J lost 7 bases, and 16 bases lay in between. Germline lookup yields CDR1 LGHDT and CDR2 YNNKEL (reference sequence).

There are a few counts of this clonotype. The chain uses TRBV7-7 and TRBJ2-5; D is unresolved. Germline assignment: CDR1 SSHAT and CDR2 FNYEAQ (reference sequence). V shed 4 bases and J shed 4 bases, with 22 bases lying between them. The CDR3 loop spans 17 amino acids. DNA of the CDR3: TGTGCCAGCAGCTCTTTAAGCGACTGCCCCCTTGGAGAGACCCAGTACTTC. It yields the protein CASSSLSDCPLGETQYF.

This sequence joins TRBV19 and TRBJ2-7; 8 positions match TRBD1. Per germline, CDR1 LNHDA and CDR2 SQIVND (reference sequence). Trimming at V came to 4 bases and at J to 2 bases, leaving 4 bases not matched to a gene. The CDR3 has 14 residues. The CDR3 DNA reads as TGTGCCAGTAGTAGAGACAGGGGAGCCTACGAGCAGTACTTC. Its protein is CASSRDRGAYEQYF.

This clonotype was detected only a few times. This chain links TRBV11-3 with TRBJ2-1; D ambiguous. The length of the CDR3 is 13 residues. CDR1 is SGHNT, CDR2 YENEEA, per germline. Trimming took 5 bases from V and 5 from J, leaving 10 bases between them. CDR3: CASSPTSNNEQFF. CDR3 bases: TGTGCCAGCAGCCCCACGTCGAACAATGAGCAGTTCTTC. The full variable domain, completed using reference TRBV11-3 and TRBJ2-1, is EAGVVQSPRYKIIEKKQPVAFWCNPISGHNTLYWYLQNLGQGPELLIRYENEEAVDDSQLPKDRFSAERLKGVDSTLKIQPAELGDSAVYLCASSPTSNNEQFFGPGTRLTVL.